This T cell receptor (beta chain) originates from a study of monozygotic twins with cystic fibrosis. CDR1 is MNHEY, CDR2 SMNVEV, per germline (reference sequence). V shed 5 bases, J shed 1 base, and the junction held 7 bases outside the gene matches. The CDR3 is made up of 15 amino acids. This clone was detected only once. No antigen is known for it. The repertoire was sequenced with immunoSEQ multiplex PCR; TCRdb's copy has only in-frame clones and lacks some. The sample lists 15,000 to 20,000 clones, roughly nine tenths occurring once. Points from the study as a whole: V usage most resembled the co-twin in 13 of 16 pairs. Low clonality (median roughly 0.009) suggested a mostly naive repertoire.

The chain employs TRBV27 and TRBJ1-1, with 7 bases matching TRBD1. The clonotype comes from a girl aged 2 to 9 with cystic fibrosis. The sequenced material came from blood. The CDR3 here is CASSPLDRRNTEAFF. CDR3 DNA: TGTGCCAGCAGTCCCCTGGACAGGCGGAACACTGAAGCTTTCTTT.